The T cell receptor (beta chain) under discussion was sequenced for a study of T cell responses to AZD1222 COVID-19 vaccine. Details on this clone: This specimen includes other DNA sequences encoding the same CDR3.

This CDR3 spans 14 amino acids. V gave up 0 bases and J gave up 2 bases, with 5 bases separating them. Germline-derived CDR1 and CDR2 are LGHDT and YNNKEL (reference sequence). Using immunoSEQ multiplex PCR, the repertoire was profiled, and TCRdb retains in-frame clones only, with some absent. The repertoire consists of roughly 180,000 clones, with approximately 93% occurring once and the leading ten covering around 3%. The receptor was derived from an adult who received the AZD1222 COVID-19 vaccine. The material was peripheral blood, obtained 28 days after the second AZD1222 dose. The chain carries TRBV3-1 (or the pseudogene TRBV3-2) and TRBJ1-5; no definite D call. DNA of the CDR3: TGTGCCAGCAGCCAAGATAGGGGCAATCAGCCCCAGCATTTT. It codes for CASSQDRGNQPQHF.